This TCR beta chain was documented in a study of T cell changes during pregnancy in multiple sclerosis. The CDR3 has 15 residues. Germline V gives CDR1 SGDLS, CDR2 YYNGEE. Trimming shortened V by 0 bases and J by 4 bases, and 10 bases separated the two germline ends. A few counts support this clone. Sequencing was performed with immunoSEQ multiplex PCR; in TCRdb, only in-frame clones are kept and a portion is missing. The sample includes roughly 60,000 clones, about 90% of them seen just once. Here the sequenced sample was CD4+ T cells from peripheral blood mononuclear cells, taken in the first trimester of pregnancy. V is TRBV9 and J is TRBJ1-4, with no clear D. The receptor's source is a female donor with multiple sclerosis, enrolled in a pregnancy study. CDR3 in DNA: TGTGCCAGCAGCGTAGTACCCGGAGTTAATGAAAAACTGTTTTTT. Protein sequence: CASSVVPGVNEKLFF.